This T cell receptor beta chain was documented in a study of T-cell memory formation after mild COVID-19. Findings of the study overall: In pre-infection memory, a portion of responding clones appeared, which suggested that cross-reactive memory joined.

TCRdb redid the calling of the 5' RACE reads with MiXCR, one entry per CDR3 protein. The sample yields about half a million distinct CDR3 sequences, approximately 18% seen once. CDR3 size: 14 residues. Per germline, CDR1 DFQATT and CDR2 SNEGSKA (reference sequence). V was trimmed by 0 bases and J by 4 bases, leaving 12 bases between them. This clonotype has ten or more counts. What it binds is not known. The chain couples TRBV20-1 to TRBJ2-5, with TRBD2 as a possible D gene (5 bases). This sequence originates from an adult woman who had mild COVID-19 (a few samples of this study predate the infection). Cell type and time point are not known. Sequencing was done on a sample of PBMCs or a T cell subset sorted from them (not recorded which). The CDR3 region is CSARDISAGETQYF. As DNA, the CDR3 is TGCAGTGCTAGAGATATTAGCGCGGGAGAGACCCAGTACTTC.